Listed below are T cell receptor beta chains from one sample, sequenced in a study of T cell repertoires in cytomegalovirus infection. For these receptors, no antigen is known. TCRdb reanalysed the reads using MiXCR and keeps one entry per CDR3 protein. The repertoire has about a million distinct CDR3 sequences, roughly 30% of them found once; the top ten carry around 15%. The sample in question was cultured CD8+ T cells from PBMCs, obtained from culture after CMV antigen stimulation. These receptors all stem from a human donor in good health (CMV status not recorded). Some clones in this sample may be carry-over from other donors' samples. The CDR3 runs from the conserved cysteine through the conserved F or W. Fields, in order: CDR3 length, clone size, V gene, J gene, D gene, CDR3 protein, CDR3 DNA. The D gene is left open where the match is weak. Clone size is given for some rows only: seen once, a few or many times, or a class if the clone is expanded.

15	few	TRBV7-2	TRBJ2-1	.	CASSSEGGGLNEQFF	TGTGCCAGCAGCTCCGAGGGGGGGGGCCTCAATGAGCAGTTCTTC
20	few	TRBV23-1	TRBJ2-7	.	CASSRAGRLYLYVSSYEQYF	TGCGCCAGCAGTCGGGCAGGGCGATTATATCTTTATGTTAGCTCCTACGAGCAGTACTTC
18	many	TRBV7-6	TRBJ1-5	TRBD1	CASSFPRGPLIKNQPQHF	TGTGCCAGCAGCTTTCCAAGGGGGCCCTTAATCAAGAATCAGCCCCAGCATTTT
16	.	TRBV3-1	TRBJ2-1	TRBD2	CASSGDASGAYNEQFF	TGTGCCAGCAGCGGAGATGCTAGCGGGGCTTACAATGAGCAGTTCTTC
14	.	TRBV5-5	TRBJ2-1	.	CASSLLGKNNEQFF	TGTGCCAGCAGCTTGTTAGGGAAAAACAATGAGCAGTTCTTC
18	few	TRBV6-6	TRBJ2-2	TRBD2	CASSYPRTSGDDTGELFF	TGTGCCAGCAGTTACCCCCGGACTAGCGGGGATGACACCGGGGAGCTGTTTTTT
15	many	TRBV6-1	TRBJ2-1	TRBD2	CASSSSGGPYNEQFF	TGTGCCAGCAGTAGTAGCGGGGGGCCCTACAATGAGCAGTTCTTC
19	.	TRBV7-6	TRBJ2-1	TRBD2	CASSAGLAGAGISYNEQFF	TGTGCCAGCAGCGCAGGACTAGCGGGGGCTGGGATTTCCTACAATGAGCAGTTCTTC
14	few	TRBV6-5	TRBJ2-1	.	CASSYDPEGNEQFF	TGTGCCAGCAGTTACGACCCGGAGGGTAATGAGCAGTTCTTC
15	few	TRBV27	TRBJ2-1	.	CASSLTGLTSGEQFF	TGTGCCAGCAGTTTGACGGGACTTACTTCGGGTGAGCAGTTCTTC
19	.	TRBV12-3/TRBV12-4	TRBJ2-7	.	CASSLFLNPAWRSSYEQYF	TGTGCCAGCAGTTTATTCCTCAACCCGGCCTGGAGGTCCTCCTACGAGCAGTACTTC
16	few	TRBV7-2	TRBJ2-1	TRBD2	CASTEAGLAGRSEQFF	TGTGCCAGCACCGAGGCCGGACTAGCGGGGCGAAGTGAGCAGTTCTTC
14	few	TRBV4-1	TRBJ1-2	.	CASSQGPGARDYTF	TGCGCCAGCAGCCAAGGACCGGGGGCCAGGGACTACACCTTC
14	.	TRBV25-1	TRBJ1-1	.	CASSEGVGITEAFF	TGTGCCAGCAGTGAAGGAGTGGGCATCACTGAAGCTTTCTTT
17	.	TRBV28	TRBJ2-6	.	CASSLLDRGSGANVLTF	TGTGCCAGCAGTTTATTGGACAGAGGCTCTGGGGCCAACGTCCTGACTTTC
12	.	TRBV7-9	TRBJ1-4	.	CASSLQIEKLFF	TGTGCCAGCAGCCTTCAAATTGAAAAACTGTTTTTT
16	.	TRBV15	TRBJ2-1	TRBD1	CATSRDLGQGTNEQFF	TGTGCCACCAGCAGAGATCTCGGACAGGGGACCAATGAGCAGTTCTTC
14	few	TRBV14	TRBJ1-2	.	CASSPGGFLGGYTF	TGTGCCAGCAGCCCTGGGGGATTTCTGGGTGGCTACACCTTC
13	.	TRBV29-1	TRBJ2-7	TRBD1	CSAGTGYSYEQYF	TGCAGCGCCGGGACAGGTTACTCCTACGAGCAGTACTTC
16	few	TRBV12-3/TRBV12-4	TRBJ2-5	TRBD2	CASRWSGGPGEETQYF	TGTGCCAGCCGTTGGAGCGGGGGCCCGGGGGAAGAGACCCAGTACTTC
15	.	TRBV29-1	TRBJ1-2	TRBD1	CSVAGGDSRGYGYTF	TGCAGCGTTGCAGGGGGGGACAGCCGGGGTTATGGCTACACCTTC
13	.	TRBV19	TRBJ1-5	.	CASNHRNNQSQHF	TGTGCCAGTAACCACAGGAACAATCAGTCCCAGCATTTT
16	.	TRBV6-5	TRBJ1-4	.	CASSGDSGPNYGILFF	TGTGCCAGCAGTGGGGACTCGGGTCCCAATTATGGGATACTGTTTTTT
14	few	TRBV6-2/TRBV6-3	TRBJ2-7	TRBD1	CASTQTGGAYEQYF	TGTGCCAGCACCCAAACAGGGGGCGCCTACGAGCAGTACTTC
15	many	TRBV7-6	TRBJ2-3	TRBD1	CASSSPTGDFDTQYF	TGTGCCAGCAGCTCCCCGACAGGGGACTTTGATACGCAGTATTTT
15	once	TRBV9	TRBJ2-3	.	CASRLGDSRTDTQYF	TGTGCCAGCCGTTTGGGAGACAGTCGCACAGATACGCAGTATTTT
15	few	TRBV5-6	TRBJ2-7	TRBD1	CASSSADRGLNEQYF	TGTGCCAGCAGCTCTGCCGACAGGGGGCTCAACGAGCAGTACTTC
14	many	TRBV12-3/TRBV12-4	TRBJ1-2	.	CASSLNSGAAGYTF	TGTGCCAGCAGTCTAAATTCGGGGGCGGCCGGCTACACCTTC
15	.	TRBV15	TRBJ1-5	.	CVTSRDWSVNQPQHF	TGTGTCACCAGCAGAGATTGGTCGGTAAATCAGCCCCAGCATTTT
10	.	TRBV2	TRBJ1-1	.	CASAGKRAFF	TGTGCCAGCGCCGGGAAGCGGGCTTTCTTT
14	.	TRBV4-1	TRBJ1-2	.	CASSQETPGEGYTF	TGCGCCAGCAGCCAGGAGACACCGGGAGAGGGCTACACCTTC
16	many	TRBV20-1	TRBJ1-1	.	CSARTFRGAPDTEAFF	TGCAGTGCGAGAACCTTCCGGGGGGCGCCGGACACTGAAGCTTTCTTT
16	once	TRBV19	TRBJ2-3	.	CASSIGTLDNTDTQYF	TGTGCCAGTAGTATTGGGACACTAGATAACACAGATACGCAGTATTTT
13	few	TRBV6-1	TRBJ1-1	.	CASSEMKNTEAFF	TGTGCCAGCAGTGAAATGAAGAACACTGAAGCTTTCTTT
10	.	TRBV12-3/TRBV12-4	TRBJ2-1	.	CASNEGEQFF	TGTGCCAGCAATGAGGGTGAGCAGTTCTTC
19	few	TRBV25-1	TRBJ1-1	TRBD1	CASSEYFTGEGALNTEAFF	TGTGCCAGCAGTGAATACTTCACTGGAGAGGGGGCGCTGAACACTGAAGCTTTCTTT
15	few	TRBV11-1	TRBJ1-5	TRBD1	CASSPGTGSGQPQHF	TGTGCCAGCAGCCCCGGGACAGGAAGCGGTCAGCCCCAGCATTTT
14	.	TRBV28	TRBJ2-2	.	CASSLVSGPGELFF	TGTGCCAGCAGTTTGGTGTCGGGGCCCGGGGAGCTGTTTTTT
12	.	TRBV4-1	TRBJ1-2	.	CASSQGEDGYTF	TGCGCCAGCAGCCAAGGTGAAGATGGCTACACCTTC
15	.	TRBV27	TRBJ2-2	.	CASSLVGRSTGELFF	TGTGCCAGCAGTTTAGTGGGACGGAGCACCGGGGAGCTGTTTTTT
13	.	TRBV5-6	TRBJ1-1	.	CVSSPEAASEAFF	TGTGTCAGCAGCCCTGAAGCGGCCAGTGAAGCTTTCTTT
13	few	TRBV6-2/TRBV6-3	TRBJ1-4	.	CASWSSTNEKLFF	TGTGCCAGCTGGTCCTCAACTAATGAAAAACTGTTTTTT
16	.	TRBV11-2	TRBJ1-6	TRBD1	CASSYIGTANNSPLHF	TGTGCCAGCAGCTACATCGGGACAGCAAATAATTCACCCCTCCACTTT
12	few	TRBV7-8	TRBJ2-5	TRBD2	CASTRGVGTQYF	TGTGCCAGCACCCGGGGGGTTGGGACCCAGTACTTC